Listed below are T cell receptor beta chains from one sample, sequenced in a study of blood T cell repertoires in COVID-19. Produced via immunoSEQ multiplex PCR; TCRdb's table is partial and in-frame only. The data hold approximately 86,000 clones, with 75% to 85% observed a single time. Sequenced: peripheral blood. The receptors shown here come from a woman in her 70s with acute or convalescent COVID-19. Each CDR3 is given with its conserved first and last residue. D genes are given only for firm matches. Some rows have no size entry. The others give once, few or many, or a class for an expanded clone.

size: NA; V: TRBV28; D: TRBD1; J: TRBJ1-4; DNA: TGTGCCAGCAGTGGCCGACAGGGGGGAGGTGAAAAACTGTTTTTT; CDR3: CASSGRQGGGEKLFF
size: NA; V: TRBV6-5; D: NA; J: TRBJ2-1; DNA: TGTGCCAGCAGGGTTAGACAGCCATCGTACAATGAGCAGTTCTTC; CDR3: CASRVRQPSYNEQFF
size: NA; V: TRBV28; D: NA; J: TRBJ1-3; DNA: TGTGCCAGCATCCCGGGAGGCAGACGGCTCTCTGGAAACACCATATATTTT; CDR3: CASIPGGRRLSGNTIYF
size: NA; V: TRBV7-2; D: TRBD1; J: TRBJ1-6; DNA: TGTGCCAGCAGCTTATTTAACAGGGGATACGATTCACCCCTCCACTTT; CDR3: CASSLFNRGYDSPLHF
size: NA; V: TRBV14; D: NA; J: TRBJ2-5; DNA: TGTGCCAGCAGCGGACAGTACCAAGAGACCCAGTACTTC; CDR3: CASSGQYQETQYF
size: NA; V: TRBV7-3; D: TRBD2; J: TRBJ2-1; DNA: TGTGCCAGCAGCTTACGTAGCGGGGGGCGGAATGAGCAGTTCTTC; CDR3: CASSLRSGGRNEQFF
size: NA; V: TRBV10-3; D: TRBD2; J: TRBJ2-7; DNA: TGTGCCATCAGTGATTTTGGGACTAGCGTCGAGCAGTACTTC; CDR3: CAISDFGTSVEQYF
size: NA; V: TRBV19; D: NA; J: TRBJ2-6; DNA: TGTGCCAGTAGTATCCCAGGGTCAGGCTCTGGGGCCAACGTCCTGACTTTC; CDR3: CASSIPGSGSGANVLTF
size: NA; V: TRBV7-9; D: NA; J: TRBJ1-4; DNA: TGTGCCAGCAGCTTGGGGGGGACATTGAGATCAACTAATGAAAAACTGTTTTTT; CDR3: CASSLGGTLRSTNEKLFF
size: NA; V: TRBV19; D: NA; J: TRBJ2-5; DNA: TGTGCCAGTAGTATATTGAGAGGAGAGACCCAGTACTTC; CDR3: CASSILRGETQYF
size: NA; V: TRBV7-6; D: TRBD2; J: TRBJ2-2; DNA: TGTGCCAGCAGCCCCGTCCGACTAGCGGGAGGAGGGAACACCGGGGAGCTGTTTTTT; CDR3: CASSPVRLAGGGNTGELFF
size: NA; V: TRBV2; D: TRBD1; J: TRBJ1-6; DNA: TGTGCCAGCAGTTCCGACAGGGTCGGATCACCCCTCCACTTT; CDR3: CASSSDRVGSPLHF
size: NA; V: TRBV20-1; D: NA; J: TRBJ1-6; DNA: TGCAGTGCTAGTGTGGCGAGGGTTCTTTCACCCCTCCACTTT; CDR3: CSASVARVLSPLHF
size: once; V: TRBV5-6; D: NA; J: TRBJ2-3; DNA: TGTGCCAGCAGCTTGGGACTACAAATGGCGGATACGCAGTATTTT; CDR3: CASSLGLQMADTQYF
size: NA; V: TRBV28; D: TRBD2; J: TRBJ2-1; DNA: TGTGCCAGCAGTTTAGTCTATCAAGGACTAGCGAGGGTGGGTGAGCAGTTCTTC; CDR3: CASSLVYQGLARVGEQFF
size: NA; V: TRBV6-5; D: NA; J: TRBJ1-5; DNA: TGTGCCAGCCAACGGGGGGCCAGCAATCAGCCCCAGCATTTT; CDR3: CASQRGASNQPQHF
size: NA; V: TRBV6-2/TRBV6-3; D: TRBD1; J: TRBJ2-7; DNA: TGTGCCAGCAGCTCAGGGGGTGTGGACGAGCAGTACTTC; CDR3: CASSSGGVDEQYF
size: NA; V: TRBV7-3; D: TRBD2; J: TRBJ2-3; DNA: TGTGCCAGCAGCTCAGACGGGACTAGCGGGAGCACGCAGTATTTT; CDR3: CASSSDGTSGSTQYF
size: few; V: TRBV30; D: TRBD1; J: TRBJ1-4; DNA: TGTGCCTGGAGTGTACGGCCGACAGGGCTTAATGAAAAACTGTTTTTT; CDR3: CAWSVRPTGLNEKLFF
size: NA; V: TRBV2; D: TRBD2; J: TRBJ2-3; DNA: TGTGCCAGCAGTGGGCGGGAGGGCCCAGATACGCAGTATTTT; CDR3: CASSGREGPDTQYF
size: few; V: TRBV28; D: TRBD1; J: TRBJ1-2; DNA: TGTGCCAGCAGCCACGGACAGGGGAGAGGCTACACCTTC; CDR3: CASSHGQGRGYTF
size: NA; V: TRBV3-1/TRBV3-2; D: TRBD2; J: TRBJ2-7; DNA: TGTGCCAGCAGCCAAGCGGGGGGGAACTCCTACGAGCAGTACTTC; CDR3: CASSQAGGNSYEQYF
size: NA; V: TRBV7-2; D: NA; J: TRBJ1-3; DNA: TGTGCCAGCAGCTTAGAACGGGCAGGGTCTGGAAACACCATATATTTT; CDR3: CASSLERAGSGNTIYF
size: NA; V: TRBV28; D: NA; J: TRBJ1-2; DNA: TGTGCCACCGCCGGAGGGCCTTCCTATGGCTACACCTTC; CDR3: CATAGGPSYGYTF
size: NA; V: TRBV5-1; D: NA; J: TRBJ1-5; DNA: TGCGCCAGCAGCTTGGTGCCTGGAGGCAATCAGCCCCAGCATTTT; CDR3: CASSLVPGGNQPQHF
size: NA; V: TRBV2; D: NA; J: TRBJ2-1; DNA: TGTGCCAGCAGTGATTTGGGTCTAGCGGAGCAGTTCTTC; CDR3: CASSDLGLAEQFF
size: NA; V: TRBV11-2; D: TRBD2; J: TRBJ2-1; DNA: TGTGCCAGCAGCTTAGTCAAAGGTAGGGAGGGTGAGCAGTTCTTC; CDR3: CASSLVKGREGEQFF
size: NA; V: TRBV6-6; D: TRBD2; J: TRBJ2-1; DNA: TGTGCCAGCAGGGGGACTAGTCCACGAACCAATGAGCAGTTCTTC; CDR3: CASRGTSPRTNEQFF
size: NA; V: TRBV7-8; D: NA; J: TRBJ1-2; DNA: TGTGCCAGCAGCTTAGCGCTGGAGCCCGGTAACTATGGCTACACCTTC; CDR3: CASSLALEPGNYGYTF
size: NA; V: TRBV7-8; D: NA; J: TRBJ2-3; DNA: TGTGCCAGCAGCGCGGTCCAGGGGTCAGATACGCAGTATTTT; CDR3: CASSAVQGSDTQYF
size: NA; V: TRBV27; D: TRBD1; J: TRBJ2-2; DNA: TGTGCCAGCAGACGAGGGGGCCCCGGGGAGCTGTTTTTT; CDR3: CASRRGGPGELFF
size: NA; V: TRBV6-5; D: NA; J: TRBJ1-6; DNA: TGTGCCAGCGGGCCAACCCTCCAATCACCCCTCCACTTT; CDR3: CASGPTLQSPLHF
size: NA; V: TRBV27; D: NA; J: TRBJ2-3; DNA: TGTGCCAGCAGTTTAAATCCGGACACACCAGATACGCAGTATTTT; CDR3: CASSLNPDTPDTQYF
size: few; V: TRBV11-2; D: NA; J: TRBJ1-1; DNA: TGTGCCAGCAGCTTAGAGTTCGGGAAACTAAACACTGAAGCTTTCTTT; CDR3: CASSLEFGKLNTEAFF
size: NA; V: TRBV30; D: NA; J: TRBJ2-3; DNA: TGTGCCTGGAGTGCGGGTCTTAGCACAGATACGCAGTATTTT; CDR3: CAWSAGLSTDTQYF
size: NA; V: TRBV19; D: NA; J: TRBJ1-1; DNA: TGTGCCAGTAGTCCTAACAGGGTACAGAACACTGAAGCTTTCTTT; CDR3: CASSPNRVQNTEAFF
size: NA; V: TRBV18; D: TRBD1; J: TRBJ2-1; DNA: TGTGCCAGCTCAATCAAGACAGGGGGTGGGTACAATGAGCAGTTCTTC; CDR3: CASSIKTGGGYNEQFF
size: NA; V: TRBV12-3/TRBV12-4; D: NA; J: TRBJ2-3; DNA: TGTGCCAGCAGTTCCTCAGGGATTACGCAGTATTTT; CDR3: CASSSSGITQYF
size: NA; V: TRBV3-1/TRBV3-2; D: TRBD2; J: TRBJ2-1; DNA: TGTGCCAGCAGCCCAATCCCGAGCGGGAGCTCCCACAATGAGCAGTTCTTC; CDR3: CASSPIPSGSSHNEQFF
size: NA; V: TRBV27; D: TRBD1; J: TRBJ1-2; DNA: TGTGCCAGCAGTTTATACGGACAGGGGGGCTATGGCTACACCTTC; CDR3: CASSLYGQGGYGYTF
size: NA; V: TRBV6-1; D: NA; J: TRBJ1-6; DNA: TGTGCCAGCAGTATACTCGGTGTTACGGATTCACCCCTCCACTTT; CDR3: CASSILGVTDSPLHF
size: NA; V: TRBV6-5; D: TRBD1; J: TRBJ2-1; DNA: TGTGCCAGCAGTCACAGGGGGAGCGCCTACAATGAGCAGTTCTTC; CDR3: CASSHRGSAYNEQFF
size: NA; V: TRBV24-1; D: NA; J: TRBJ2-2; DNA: TGTGCCACCAGTGATCCCTCCCCCGGAGCTTCGAACACCGGGGAGCTGTTTTTT; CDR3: CATSDPSPGASNTGELFF
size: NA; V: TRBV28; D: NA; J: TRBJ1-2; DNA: TGTGCCAGCAGCCCCCCGGGTGAATATTATGGCTACACCTTC; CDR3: CASSPPGEYYGYTF